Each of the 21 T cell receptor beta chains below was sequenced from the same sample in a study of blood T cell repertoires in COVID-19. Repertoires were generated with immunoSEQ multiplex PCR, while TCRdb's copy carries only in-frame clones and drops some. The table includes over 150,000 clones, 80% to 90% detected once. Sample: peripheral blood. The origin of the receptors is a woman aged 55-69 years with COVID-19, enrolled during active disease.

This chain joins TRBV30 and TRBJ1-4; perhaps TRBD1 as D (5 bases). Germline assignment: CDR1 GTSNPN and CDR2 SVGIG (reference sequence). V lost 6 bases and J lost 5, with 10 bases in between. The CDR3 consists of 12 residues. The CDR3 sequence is CACSRTNEKLFF. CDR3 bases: TGTGCCTGTTCGAGGACAAATGAAAAACTGTTTTTT.

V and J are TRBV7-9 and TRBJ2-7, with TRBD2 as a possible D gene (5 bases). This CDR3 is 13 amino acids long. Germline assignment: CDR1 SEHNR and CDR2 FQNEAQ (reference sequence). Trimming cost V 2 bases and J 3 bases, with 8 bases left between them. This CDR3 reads CASSLWGDYEQYF. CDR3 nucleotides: TGTGCCAGCAGCTTATGGGGAGACTACGAGCAGTACTTC.

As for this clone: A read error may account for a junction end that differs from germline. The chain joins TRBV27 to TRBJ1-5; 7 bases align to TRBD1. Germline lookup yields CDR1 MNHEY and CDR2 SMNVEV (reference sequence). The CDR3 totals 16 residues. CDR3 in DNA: TGTGCCGGCAGTTTATATTTCCAGGGGGACAATCAGCCCCAGCATTTT. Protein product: CAGSLYFQGDNQPQHF.

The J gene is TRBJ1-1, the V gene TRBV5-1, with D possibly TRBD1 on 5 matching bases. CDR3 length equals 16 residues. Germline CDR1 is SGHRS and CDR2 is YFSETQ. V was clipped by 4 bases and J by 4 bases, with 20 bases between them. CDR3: CASSRITSGGSTEAFF. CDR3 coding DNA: TGCGCCAGCAGCCGGATAACTTCGGGGGGGAGCACTGAAGCTTTCTTT.

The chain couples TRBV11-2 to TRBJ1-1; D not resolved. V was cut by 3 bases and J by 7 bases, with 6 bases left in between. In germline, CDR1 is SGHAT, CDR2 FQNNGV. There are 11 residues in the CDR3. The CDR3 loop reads CASSLGVEAFF. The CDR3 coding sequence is TGTGCCAGCAGCTTGGGAGTTGAAGCTTTCTTT.

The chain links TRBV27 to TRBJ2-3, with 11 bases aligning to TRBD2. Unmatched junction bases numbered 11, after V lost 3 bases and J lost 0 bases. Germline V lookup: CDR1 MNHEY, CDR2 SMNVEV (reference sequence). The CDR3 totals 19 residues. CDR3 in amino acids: CASSFGRGSGGVSTDTQYF. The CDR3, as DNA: TGTGCCAGCAGTTTCGGTAGGGGTAGCGGGGGGGTGAGCACAGATACGCAGTATTTT.

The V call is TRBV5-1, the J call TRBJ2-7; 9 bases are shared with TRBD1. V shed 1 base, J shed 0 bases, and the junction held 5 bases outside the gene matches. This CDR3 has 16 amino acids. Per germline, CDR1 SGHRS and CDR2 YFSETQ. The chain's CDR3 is CASSLYGTGTSYEQYF. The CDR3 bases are TGCGCCAGCAGCTTGTATGGGACAGGGACCTCCTACGAGCAGTACTTC. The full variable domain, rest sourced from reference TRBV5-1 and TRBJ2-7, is KAGVTQTPRYLIKTRGQQVTLSCSPISGHRSVSWYQQTPGQGLQFLFEYFSETQRNKGNFPGRFSGRQFSNSRSEMNVSTLELGDSALYLCASSLYGTGTSYEQYFGPGTRLTVT.

The CDR3 loop is CARSTDFQGLGYTF. The CDR3 coding sequence is TGTGCCAGAAGCACCGATTTTCAGGGTTTGGGCTACACCTTC. This chain joins TRBV5-3 and TRBJ1-2; perhaps TRBD1 as D (5 bases). TRBV5-3 is placed among ORFs of uncertain function. V was pared by 4 bases and J by 8 bases, with 18 bases between. CDR3 length: 14 residues.

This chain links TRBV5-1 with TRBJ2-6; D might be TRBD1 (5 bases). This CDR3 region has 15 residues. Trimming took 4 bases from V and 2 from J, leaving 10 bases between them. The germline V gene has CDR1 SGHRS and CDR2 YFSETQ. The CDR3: CASSVTVAGANVLTF. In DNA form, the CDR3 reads TGCGCCAGCAGCGTGACAGTTGCTGGGGCCAACGTCCTGACTTTC.

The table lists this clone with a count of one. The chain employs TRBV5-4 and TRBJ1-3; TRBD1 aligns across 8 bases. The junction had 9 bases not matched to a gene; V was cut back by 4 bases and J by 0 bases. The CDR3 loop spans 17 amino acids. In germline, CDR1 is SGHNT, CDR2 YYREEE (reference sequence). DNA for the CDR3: TGTGCCAGCAGCCGTCGGACAGGGCCGAGCTCTGGAAACACCATATATTTT. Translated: CASSRRTGPSSGNTIYF.

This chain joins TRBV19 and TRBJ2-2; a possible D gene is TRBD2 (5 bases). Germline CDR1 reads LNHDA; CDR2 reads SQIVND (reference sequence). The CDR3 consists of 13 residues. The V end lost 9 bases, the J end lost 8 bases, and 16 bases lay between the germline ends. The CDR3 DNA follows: TGTGCCAGCCATACCACCGGGGTTGGGGAGCTGTTTTTT. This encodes CASHTTGVGELFF.

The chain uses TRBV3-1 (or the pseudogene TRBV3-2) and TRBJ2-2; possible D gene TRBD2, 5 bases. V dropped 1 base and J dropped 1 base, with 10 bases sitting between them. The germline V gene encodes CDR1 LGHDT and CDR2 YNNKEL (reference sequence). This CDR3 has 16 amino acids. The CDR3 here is CASSQVLALNTGELFF. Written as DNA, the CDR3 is TGTGCCAGCAGCCAAGTTCTAGCATTGAACACCGGGGAGCTGTTTTTT.

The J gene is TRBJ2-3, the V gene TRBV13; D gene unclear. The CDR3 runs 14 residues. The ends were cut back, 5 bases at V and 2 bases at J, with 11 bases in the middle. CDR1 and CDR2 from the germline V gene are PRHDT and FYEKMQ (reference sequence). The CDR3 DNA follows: TGTGCCAGCAGCCCCCGAGGTTACACAGATACGCAGTATTTT. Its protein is CASSPRGYTDTQYF.

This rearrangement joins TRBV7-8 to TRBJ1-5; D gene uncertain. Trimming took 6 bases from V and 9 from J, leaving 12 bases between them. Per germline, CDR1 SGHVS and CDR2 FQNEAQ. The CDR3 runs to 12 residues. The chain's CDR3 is CASRHRTGPQHF. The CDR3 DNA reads TGTGCCAGCAGGCACCGAACGGGGCCCCAGCATTTT.

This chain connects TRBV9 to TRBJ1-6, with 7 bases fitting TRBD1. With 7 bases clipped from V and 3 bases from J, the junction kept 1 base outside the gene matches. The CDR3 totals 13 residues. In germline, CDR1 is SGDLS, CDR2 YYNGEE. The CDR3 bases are TGTGCCAGCGGGGACAGCTATAATTCACCCCTCCACTTT. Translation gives CASGDSYNSPLHF.

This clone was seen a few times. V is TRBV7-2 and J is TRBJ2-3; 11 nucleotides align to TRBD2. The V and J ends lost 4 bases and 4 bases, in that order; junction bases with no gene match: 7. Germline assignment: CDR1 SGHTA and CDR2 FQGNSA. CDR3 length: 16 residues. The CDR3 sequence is CASSSVSGGGSDTQYF. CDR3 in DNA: TGTGCCAGCAGCTCCGTTAGCGGGGGGGGATCAGATACGCAGTATTTT.

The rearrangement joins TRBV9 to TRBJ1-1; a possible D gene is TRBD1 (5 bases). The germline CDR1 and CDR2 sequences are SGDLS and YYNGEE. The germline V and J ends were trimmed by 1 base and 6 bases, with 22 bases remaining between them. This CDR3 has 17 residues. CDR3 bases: TGTGCCAGCAGCGTATCAGGGACCACGTTGGCTAGCGCTGAAGCTTTCTTT. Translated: CASSVSGTTLASAEAFF.

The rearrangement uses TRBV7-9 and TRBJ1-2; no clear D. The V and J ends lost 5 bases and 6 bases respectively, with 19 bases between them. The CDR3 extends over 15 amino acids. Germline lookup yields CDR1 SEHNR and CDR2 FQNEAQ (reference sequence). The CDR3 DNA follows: TGTGCCAGCAGCCTAAATAGGGCAGCGGAACATGGCTACACCTTC. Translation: CASSLNRAAEHGYTF.

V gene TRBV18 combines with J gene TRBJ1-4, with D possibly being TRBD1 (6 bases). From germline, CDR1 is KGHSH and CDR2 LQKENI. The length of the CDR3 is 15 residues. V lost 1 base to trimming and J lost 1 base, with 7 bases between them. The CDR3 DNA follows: TGTGCCAGCTCACCACTACAGGGAACTAATGAAAAACTGTTTTTT. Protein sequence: CASSPLQGTNEKLFF. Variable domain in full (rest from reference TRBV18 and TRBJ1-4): NAGVMQNPRHLVRRRGQEARLRCSPMKGHSHVYWYRQLPEEGLKFMVYLQKENIIDESGMPKERFSAEFPKEGPSILRIQQVVRGDSAAYFCASSPLQGTNEKLFFGSGTQLSVL.

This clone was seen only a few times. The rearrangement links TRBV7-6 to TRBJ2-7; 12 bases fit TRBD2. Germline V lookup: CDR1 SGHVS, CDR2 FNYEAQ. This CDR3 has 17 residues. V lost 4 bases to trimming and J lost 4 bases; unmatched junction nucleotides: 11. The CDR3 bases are TGTGCCAGCAGCTCCCCCGCTAGCGGGAGGGCCAAGTACGAGCAGTACTTC. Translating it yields CASSSPASGRAKYEQYF.

The CDR3 DNA reads as TGTGCCAGCAGCCAAGAAGTGGCGGGAGTTAGGCCCCAGCATTTT. It is translated as CASSQEVAGVRPQHF. The chain uses TRBV4-2 and TRBJ1-5; D call uncertain. The germline gives CDR1 LGHNA, CDR2 YNFKEQ. V dropped 0 bases and J dropped 9 bases, with 15 bases sitting between them. The CDR3 runs 15 residues.